The 12 T cell receptor beta chains listed next were all sequenced from one sample in a study of Graves' ophthalmopathy and Graves' hyperthyroidism. The sequenced template was RNA, covering the TCR beta CDR3 region. First-round RT-PCR relied on HTBI primers, and a second-round multiplex PCR came next. TCRdb reprocessed the multiplex PCR reads via MiXCR and lists one record per CDR3 protein. The sample lists 170,000 or so distinct CDR3 sequences, approximately 40% occurring once. Material: peripheral blood. Source of these receptors: a woman between 40 and 55 years old with Graves' ophthalmopathy.

J is TRBJ2-7 and V is TRBV28; 10 positions agree with TRBD1. V shed 5 bases and J 5 bases; nucleotides not matched to a gene: 9. Germline V CDR1 and CDR2: MDHEN, SYDVKM. The CDR3 runs to 15 residues. The CDR3 coding sequence is TGTGCCAGCAGTGGATCCGGGACAGGGGTCCACGAGCAGTACTTC. This sequence encodes CASSGSGTGVHEQYF.

This clonotype was observed at least ten times. This chain connects TRBV6-5 to TRBJ2-2; D is unclear. The CDR3 is 14 amino acids. V was trimmed by 6 bases and J by 0 bases, leaving 8 bases between them. The germline V gene has CDR1 MNHEY and CDR2 SVGAGI. The DNA of the CDR3 is TGTGCCAGCAGCGTCTCTACGAACACCGGGGAGCTGTTTTTT. It codes for CASSVSTNTGELFF.

This clonotype showed up many times. A much larger clone lies a single base off, so this may be a read error. J is TRBJ2-7 and V is TRBV12-3 or TRBV12-4, with D possibly TRBD1 on 6 matching bases. There are 13 residues in the CDR3. CDR3 nucleotides: TGTGCCGGCAGTTTACAGGGCTCCTACGAGCAGTACTTC. It translates to CAGSLQGSYEQYF.

The chain couples TRBV7-8 to TRBJ2-7, with 7 bases aligning to TRBD2. The CDR3 has 16 amino acids. Germline V gene data show CDR1 as SGHVS and CDR2 as FQNEAQ. V dropped 5 bases and J dropped 6; count of bases not matched to a gene: 16. CDR3 amino acids: CASSKREAPLKGEQYF. Here the CDR3 DNA reads TGTGCCAGCAGCAAACGGGAGGCTCCCCTCAAGGGCGAGCAGTACTTC.

The V and J genes are TRBV28 and TRBJ2-2, with D possibly being TRBD1 or TRBD2 (5 bases each). The CDR3 consists of 15 residues. Trimming removed 3 bases from V and 4 bases from J, with 12 bases in between. The germline gives CDR1 MDHEN, CDR2 SYDVKM. CDR3 in amino acids: CASSLSRGVTGELFF. The CDR3 region has the DNA TGTGCCAGCAGTTTGTCCCGAGGGGTCACCGGGGAGCTGTTTTTT.

The V call is TRBV12-3 or TRBV12-4, the J call TRBJ1-1; D is unclear. The V end lost 1 base, the J end lost 1 base, and 7 bases lay between the germline ends. This CDR3 is 14 amino acids long. CDR3 loop: CASSLGVKNTEAFF. The CDR3 DNA reads TGTGCCAGCAGTTTAGGAGTCAAGAACACTGAAGCTTTCTTT.

This chain uses TRBV4-3 with TRBJ2-7, with D unclear. Trimming removed 0 bases at V and 9 bases at J, with 12 bases between. The CDR3 has 13 residues. Germline loops: CDR1 LGHNA, CDR2 YSLEER. The CDR3 DNA is TGCGCCAGCAGCCAAGATGTATGGGGTTGGCAGTACTTC. Its translation is CASSQDVWGWQYF.

This clonotype was counted ten times or more. The chain has TRBV12-3 or TRBV12-4 and TRBJ1-5; unclear D gene. Between the trimmed V and J ends, which lost 0 bases and 2 bases, there was a span of 8 bases. This CDR3 has 15 amino acids. CDR3 sequence (DNA): TGTGCCAGCAGTTTAGCGGGATATGGCAATCAGCCCCAGCATTTT. As protein: CASSLAGYGNQPQHF.

Only a few counts were recorded for this clonotype. The chain has TRBV18 and TRBJ2-7, with 7 bases identical to TRBD1. J gave up 4 bases and V 4 bases, and 1 base lay outside the gene matches. The CDR3 consists of 12 residues. Germline V gene lookup returns CDR1 KGHSH and CDR2 LQKENI. The DNA for the CDR3 is TGTGCCAGCTCACAGACAGGGTACGAGCAGTACTTC. Translating it yields CASSQTGYEQYF.

This clonotype was recorded many times. The chain has TRBV5-1 and TRBJ1-5; D unclear. Germline V lookup: CDR1 SGHRS, CDR2 YFSETQ. V lost 4 bases, J lost 4 bases, and 12 bases lay in between. The CDR3 loop spans 14 amino acids. The CDR3 reads CASSPTPENQPQHF. CDR3 DNA sequence: TGCGCCAGCAGCCCGACCCCTGAAAATCAGCCCCAGCATTTT. Full variable domain (remainder filled in from reference TRBV5-1 and TRBJ1-5): KAGVTQTPRYLIKTRGQQVTLSCSPISGHRSVSWYQQTPGQGLQFLFEYFSETQRNKGNFPGRFSGRQFSNSRSEMNVSTLELGDSALYLCASSPTPENQPQHFGDGTRLSIL.

V and J are TRBV30 and TRBJ2-7, with D hard to call. The germline V gene has CDR1 GTSNPN and CDR2 SVGIG (reference sequence). V dropped 2 bases and J dropped 4 bases, with 15 bases sitting between them. The CDR3 has 14 amino acids. As DNA, the CDR3 is TGTGCCTGGAGTAAGGCTGGATCCGGATACGAGCAGTACTTC. Translating gives CAWSKAGSGYEQYF.

In DNA, the CDR3 is TGTGCCAGCAGTTACCGGGGGATCCCGAACACCGGGGAGACCCAGTACTTC. This encodes CASSYRGIPNTGETQYF. The chain has TRBV6-5 and TRBJ2-5; D possibly corresponds to TRBD2 (6 bases). The CDR3 runs to 17 residues. Trimming pared 2 bases from V and 5 bases from J, leaving 21 bases between. CDR1 MNHEY and CDR2 SVGAGI come from the germline V gene.